This entry is about one T cell receptor beta chain. Its antigen is undetermined. These data originate in a study of cytomegalovirus exposure and HLA in healthy donors. For the study at large: There were more than 350 genotyped donors. Of these, 75% to 90% fell in the genetic ancestry cluster associated with self-reported Caucasian donors. Findings and caveats of the study: Reports indicated that the classifier achieved high specificity and sensitivity in diagnosing cytomegalovirus status. Across donors, presence/absence analyses took sequencing depth to be roughly uniform.

The primer mix had 60 Vbeta and 13 Jbeta primers. Clones were read by immunoSEQ multiplex PCR, and TCRdb kept only the in-frame ones, dropping some. Of roughly 120,000 clones listed, around three quarters were seen once; the top ten hold more than 2.5%. Sequences were obtained from PBMCs. The clonotype comes from a male donor in good health and CMV-seronegative.

The CDR3 DNA follows: TGTGCCAGCAGTTTAAGGGTTTCCTCCAGCGGCCGCGTTGATACGCAGTATTTT. Translating it yields CASSLRVSSSGRVDTQYF. This chain links TRBV28 with TRBJ2-3; TRBD2 might be the D (5 bases). The CDR3 has 18 residues. Germline-derived CDR1 and CDR2 are MDHEN and SYDVKM. The V end was cut by 2 bases, the J end by 6 bases, with 24 bases between.